This T cell receptor (beta chain) was sequenced in a study of regulatory T cells in long-lasting Graves disease. Study-level points and caveats: Only a small sample size was used, which may have cut accuracy. Persistent disease samples used TRBV28, TRBJ1-2 and TRBJ2-5 preferentially. The number of shared public clonotypes was higher in persistent patients (around 2,500) than new patients (under 1,000).

Germline-derived CDR1 and CDR2 are LNHNV and YYDKDF (reference sequence). The CDR3 extends over 11 amino acids. V was pared by 4 bases and J by 16 bases, with 14 bases between. This clonotype turned up a few times. What it recognizes is unknown. Noted time point: newly diagnosed GD, antithyroid drugs for less than 3 months. TCR sequences were obtained from RNA taken from PBMCs. Both iRepertoire HTBI primers and Arm-PCR of CDR3 regions were used to build the TCR beta libraries. TCRdb ran MiXCR on the multiplex PCR reads and lists one entry per CDR3 protein. Of 250,000 to 400,000 distinct CDR3 sequences in the sample, about 18% were seen once.

V is TRBV15 and J is TRBJ2-1, with a tentative D call TRBD1 (6 bases). The clonotype comes from a female donor with Graves disease. The source material was peripheral blood mononuclear cells (PBMCs), sampled at new diagnosis, from a patient treated with antithyroid drugs. The CDR3 sequence: CATSNRDIRFF. The CDR3 nucleotides read TGTGCCACCAGCAACCGGGACATAAGATTCTTC.